The rows below give T cell receptor beta chains drawn from one sample of a study of radiotherapy plus CTLA-4 blockade in lung cancer. Profiling relied on immunoSEQ multiplex PCR, and the TCRdb table lists in-frame clones only, not all of them. Of 95,000 to 150,000 clones listed, about nine tenths are singletons. Material: peripheral blood, obtained from a patient treated with radiotherapy plus ipilimumab. The receptors originated from a human donor with non-small cell lung cancer that progressed on radiotherapy plus ipilimumab. CDR3s include the opening cysteine and the closing phenylalanine or tryptophan. The D gene is left open where the match is weak. Size is omitted from some rows. Given values are once, few, many or a class for expanded clones.

clone_size	v_call	d_call	j_call	cdr3_aa	cdr3_nt
-	TRBV5-1	-	TRBJ1-2	CASSLDSLGRGYTF	TGCGCCAGCAGCCTGGACAGCTTGGGTCGGGGCTACACCTTC
-	TRBV2	-	TRBJ2-1	CASKGGLPYNEQFF	TGTGCCAGCAAGGGGGGACTCCCCTACAATGAGCAGTTCTTC
-	TRBV18	TRBD2	TRBJ2-7	CASTLTRGEQYF	TGTGCCAGCACACTAACGCGGGGGGAACAGTACTTC
-	TRBV19	-	TRBJ1-2	CASSINFRGRYGYTF	TGTGCCAGTAGTATAAATTTCCGGGGCCGCTATGGCTACACCTTC
few	TRBV5-5	-	TRBJ1-4	CASSFEGSEPNEKLFF	TGTGCCAGCAGCTTTGAGGGTTCGGAACCCAATGAAAAACTGTTTTTT
-	TRBV18	TRBD2	TRBJ2-3	CASSPSALAGPDTQYF	TGTGCCAGCTCACCATCAGCGTTAGCGGGACCAGATACGCAGTATTTT
-	TRBV5-1	-	TRBJ2-7	CASSLAGTGVEQYF	TGCGCCAGCAGCTTGGCCGGGACTGGGGTCGAGCAGTACTTC
-	TRBV30	-	TRBJ2-7	CAWSVRRGLDSYEQYF	TGTGCCTGGAGTGTACGACGGGGCCTCGACTCCTACGAGCAGTACTTC
-	TRBV10-3	TRBD2	TRBJ2-7	CAISARTSGRLSYEQYF	TGTGCCATCAGTGCCCGGACTAGCGGGAGGTTATCCTACGAGCAGTACTTC
once	TRBV5-1	TRBD1	TRBJ2-7	CASSSTGVTYEQYF	TGCGCCAGCAGCTCGACAGGGGTCACCTACGAGCAGTACTTC
-	TRBV5-4	-	TRBJ1-1	CASSLVPGWNTEAFF	TGTGCCAGCAGCTTGGTGCCGGGGTGGAACACTGAAGCTTTCTTT
-	TRBV6-6	-	TRBJ1-5	CASRRVRNQPQHF	TGTGCCAGCAGGAGGGTTCGCAATCAGCCCCAGCATTTT
-	TRBV28	-	TRBJ2-7	CASRDTPYEQYF	TGTGCCAGCAGGGACACCCCCTACGAGCAGTACTTC
once	TRBV6-5	TRBD1	TRBJ1-1	CASSSYPGQGTTEAFF	TGTGCCAGCAGTTCCTATCCGGGACAGGGGACGACTGAAGCTTTCTTT
-	TRBV6-1	-	TRBJ1-2	CASSPLGGSRGYTF	TGTGCCAGCAGTCCGCTGGGCGGGTCGCGAGGCTACACCTTC
-	TRBV18	TRBD2	TRBJ2-4	CASSPRGGRENIQYF	TGTGCCAGCTCACCACGGGGGGGTAGAGAAAACATTCAGTACTTC
-	TRBV5-6	-	TRBJ2-7	CASSFSPLPSNEQYF	TGTGCCAGCAGCTTCTCCCCCCTCCCTTCGAACGAGCAGTACTTC
-	TRBV4-2	-	TRBJ1-4	CASSPASATNEKLFF	TGTGCCAGCAGCCCCGCCAGCGCAACTAATGAAAAACTGTTTTTT
-	TRBV5-5	TRBD1	TRBJ1-2	CASSPAVNRGNGYTF	TGTGCCAGCAGCCCTGCTGTTAACAGGGGTAATGGCTACACCTTC
-	TRBV19	TRBD1	TRBJ1-2	CASSIAQGGYGYTF	TGTGCCAGTAGTATAGCACAGGGGGGATATGGCTACACCTTC
few	TRBV19	TRBD1	TRBJ1-2	CASRQGGNYGYTF	TGTGCCAGTAGACAAGGGGGCAACTATGGCTACACCTTC
-	TRBV10-3	TRBD1	TRBJ2-7	CAISKTGGEQYF	TGCGCCATCAGCAAAACAGGGGGCGAGCAGTACTTC
-	TRBV5-4	TRBD2	TRBJ2-2	CASSLGGLAGGGELFF	TGTGCCAGCAGCTTGGGAGGTCTAGCGGGAGGTGGGGAGCTGTTTTTT
-	TRBV27	TRBD1	TRBJ1-2	CASSQAHRDRSSSNYGYTF	TGTGCCAGCAGTCAAGCCCACCGGGACAGAAGCTCCTCTAACTATGGCTACACCTTC
-	TRBV18	TRBD1	TRBJ1-4	CASSPGTGGSEKLFF	TGTGCCAGCTCACCTGGGACAGGGGGCAGTGAAAAACTGTTTTTT
-	TRBV9	-	TRBJ1-1	CASSVVPQLNTEAFF	TGTGCCAGCAGCGTAGTCCCCCAGTTAAACACTGAAGCTTTCTTT
once	TRBV11-3	-	TRBJ2-5	CASSGLETQYF	TGTGCCAGCAGCGGCTTGGAGACCCAGTACTTC
-	TRBV7-9	TRBD2	TRBJ2-5	CASSSGTSGRFETQYF	TGTGCCAGCAGCTCTGGGACTAGCGGGAGATTCGAGACCCAGTACTTC
-	TRBV15	-	TRBJ2-7	CATSPTRAINEQYF	TGTGCCACCAGCCCTACTCGAGCGATCAACGAGCAGTACTTC
-	TRBV6-1	TRBD2	TRBJ2-1	CASRDSGGNEQFF	TGTGCCAGCAGGGACTCGGGGGGGAATGAGCAGTTCTTC
-	TRBV18	-	TRBJ1-4	CASSEQRSNEKLFF	TGTGCCAGCTCCGAACAGAGGAGTAATGAAAAACTGTTTTTT
-	TRBV7-3	-	TRBJ2-1	CASSLFKDNEQFF	TGTGCCAGCAGCTTATTTAAGGACAATGAGCAGTTCTTC
once	TRBV6-5	-	TRBJ1-2	CASSYSRGGYGYTF	TGTGCCAGCAGTTACTCGAGGGGCGGATATGGCTACACCTTC
-	TRBV21-1	-	TRBJ1-2	CASSKPYPLRDSNYGYTF	TGTGCCAGCAGCAAACCCTATCCGCTACGGGACTCTAACTATGGCTACACCTTC
-	TRBV5-1	-	TRBJ2-3	CASSTTGHITDTQYF	TGCGCCAGCAGCACAACAGGGCATATCACAGATACGCAGTATTTT
few	TRBV5-1	-	TRBJ2-6	CASSLGGSDAGANVLTF	TGCGCCAGCAGCTTGGGGGGTTCAGACGCTGGGGCCAACGTCCTGACTTTC
-	TRBV30	-	TRBJ1-3	CAWHHGSSGNTIYF	TGTGCCTGGCACCACGGGAGTTCCGGAAACACCATATATTTT
-	TRBV5-1	TRBD2	TRBJ2-1	CASSSLRLAGVVDEQFF	TGCGCCAGCAGCTCACTAAGACTAGCGGGAGTAGTCGATGAGCAGTTCTTC
-	TRBV27	TRBD2	TRBJ2-1	CASSLSGSGGNEQFF	TGTGCCAGCAGTCTTAGCGGGAGTGGGGGCAATGAGCAGTTCTTC
-	TRBV2	-	TRBJ1-1	CASSEGGVFF	TGTGCCAGCAGTGAAGGTGGGGTTTTCTTT
-	TRBV9	-	TRBJ2-5	CASSASMTRETQYF	TGTGCCAGCAGTGCTTCCATGACAAGAGAGACCCAGTACTTC
once	TRBV2	-	TRBJ2-1	CASSFYRGYEQFF	TGTGCCAGCAGCTTTTATAGGGGCTATGAGCAGTTCTTC
-	TRBV5-4	TRBD1	TRBJ1-2	CASMPTGEVGGYTF	TGTGCCAGCATGCCGACAGGGGAGGTGGGGGGCTACACCTTC
-	TRBV7-8	-	TRBJ2-3	CASSLGVGRESDTQYF	TGTGCCAGCAGCTTAGGGGTGGGCAGGGAGTCGGATACGCAGTATTTT
-	TRBV6-6	-	TRBJ2-7	CATSWVYEQYF	TGTGCCACCTCATGGGTTTACGAGCAGTACTTC